The rows below give T cell receptor beta chains drawn from one sample of a study of blood T cell repertoires in COVID-19. Assay used: immunoSEQ multiplex PCR; TCRdb lists only in-frame clones, some missing. The sample shows roughly 380,000 clones, roughly 90% of them seen only once. Input material: peripheral blood. These receptors were collected from a woman aged 60-75 years with COVID-19, enrolled during active disease. Both conserved end residues are part of each CDR3. The order of the fields is D gene, V gene, J gene, clone size, CDR3 DNA, CDR3 protein. D genes are given only for firm matches. Where a row states a size, it is once, few, many or the class of an expanded clone; other rows omit it.

.	TRBV3-1/TRBV3-2	TRBJ2-6	.	TGTGCCAGCAGCCCACTGAGGTTCGGGGCCAACGTCCTGACTTTC	CASSPLRFGANVLTF
.	TRBV7-2	TRBJ2-3	.	TGTGCCAGCGGCAAAATCTCAGATACGCAGTATTTT	CASGKISDTQYF
.	TRBV27	TRBJ2-6	.	TGTGCCAGCAAGGGAGCGGGCCTACTTACTGGGGCCAACGTCCTGACTTTC	CASKGAGLLTGANVLTF
.	TRBV6-2/TRBV6-3	TRBJ2-7	.	TGTGCCAGCAGTTACTCCTCGGGGAGGGAGCAGTACTTC	CASSYSSGREQYF
TRBD1	TRBV6-5	TRBJ2-2	.	TGTGCCAGCAACCTTGGACAGGGGAACACCGGGGAGCTGTTTTTT	CASNLGQGNTGELFF
.	TRBV7-3	TRBJ2-2	.	TGTGCCAGCAGCTCTGACAGGCCGTCCAACACCGGGGAGCTGTTTTTT	CASSSDRPSNTGELFF
TRBD1	TRBV9	TRBJ1-2	once	TGTGCCAGCAGCGTAGCGGGACAGGGTAACTATGGCTACACCTTC	CASSVAGQGNYGYTF
TRBD1	TRBV19	TRBJ1-1	.	TGTGCCAGTAGCCGCAGGGGGGAGAACACTGAAGCTTTCTTT	CASSRRGENTEAFF
TRBD2	TRBV6-5	TRBJ2-3	.	TGTGCCAGCAGGAGACTAGCGGCAGATACGCAGTATTTT	CASRRLAADTQYF
.	TRBV9	TRBJ2-3	once	TGTGCCAGCGGTAGGGGTGCTAGCACAGATACGCAGTATTTT	CASGRGASTDTQYF
TRBD2	TRBV29-1	TRBJ2-5	.	TGCAGCGTCCCATGGGCGTTGGGACTAGCGGGGGGCACAAAAGAGACCCAGTACTTC	CSVPWALGLAGGTKETQYF
.	TRBV5-4	TRBJ1-4	.	TGTGCCAGCAGCTTGGTGGGTTTGGGACAAAGTAATGAAAAACTGTTTTTT	CASSLVGLGQSNEKLFF
.	TRBV19	TRBJ1-2	.	TGTGCCAGTAGTATCCCCCAGGTTTACCATGGCTACACCTTC	CASSIPQVYHGYTF
.	TRBV7-8	TRBJ2-2	.	TGTGCCAGCAGCCTCTTCCCCCCAGGGATGAACACCGGGGAGCTGTTTTTT	CASSLFPPGMNTGELFF
.	TRBV11-2	TRBJ1-1	.	TGTGCCAGCAGCTTATCCAGGGCCGGAACTGAAGCTTTCTTT	CASSLSRAGTEAFF
TRBD1	TRBV24-1	TRBJ2-2	.	TGTGCCACCAGTGATCCGACAGGGCCCGGGGAGCTGTTTTTT	CATSDPTGPGELFF
TRBD2	TRBV7-9	TRBJ2-2	.	TGTGCCAGCAGCTCCGCGGGACTAGCGGGGGGGAGGAACACCGGGGAGCTGTTTTTT	CASSSAGLAGGRNTGELFF
.	TRBV10-3	TRBJ2-7	.	TGTGCCATCAGTGATTCCCGCAGTGCGGACTACGAGCAGTACTTC	CAISDSRSADYEQYF
.	TRBV21-1	TRBJ2-1	once	TGTGCCAGCAGCAAAGCCGAGCGACTTCGGGGGGCCATCGACAATGAGCAGTTCTTC	CASSKAERLRGAIDNEQFF
TRBD1	TRBV6-5	TRBJ2-7	few	TGTGCCAGCAGTTACCGACAGGGTATCTACGAGCAGTACTTC	CASSYRQGIYEQYF
.	TRBV19	TRBJ2-6	.	TGTGCCAGTACAGTAAGGGGGACCTCTGGGGCCAACGTCCTGACTTTC	CASTVRGTSGANVLTF
TRBD2	TRBV7-3	TRBJ2-1	.	TGTGCCAGCAGCTTACTAGCGGTAAGCTCCTACAATGAGCAGTTCTTC	CASSLLAVSSYNEQFF
.	TRBV7-8	TRBJ2-1	once	TGTGCCAGCAGCTTAGCCAGGAATGAGCAGTTCTTC	CASSLARNEQFF